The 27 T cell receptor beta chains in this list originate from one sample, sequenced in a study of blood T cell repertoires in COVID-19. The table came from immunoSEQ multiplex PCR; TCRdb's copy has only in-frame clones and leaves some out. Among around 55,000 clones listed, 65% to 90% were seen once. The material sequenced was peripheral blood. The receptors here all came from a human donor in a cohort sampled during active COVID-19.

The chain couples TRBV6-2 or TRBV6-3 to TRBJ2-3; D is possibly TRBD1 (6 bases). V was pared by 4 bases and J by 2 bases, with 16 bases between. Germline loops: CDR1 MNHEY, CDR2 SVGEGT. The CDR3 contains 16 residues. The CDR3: CASSSRVGAVTDTQYF. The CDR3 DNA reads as TGTGCCAGCAGTTCCCGGGTGGGGGCAGTCACAGATACGCAGTATTTT.

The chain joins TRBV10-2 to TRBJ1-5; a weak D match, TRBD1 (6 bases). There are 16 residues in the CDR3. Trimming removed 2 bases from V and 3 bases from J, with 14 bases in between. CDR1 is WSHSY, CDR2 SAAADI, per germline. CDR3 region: CASSEGMGASNQPQHF. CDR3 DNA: TGCGCCAGCAGTGAGGGGATGGGGGCCTCCAATCAGCCCCAGCATTTT.

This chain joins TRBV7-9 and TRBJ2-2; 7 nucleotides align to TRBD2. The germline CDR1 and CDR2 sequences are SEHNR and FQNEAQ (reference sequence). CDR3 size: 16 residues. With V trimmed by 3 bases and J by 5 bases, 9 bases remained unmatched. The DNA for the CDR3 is TGTGCCAGCAGCTTTACTAGCGTGAGGGCGACCGGGGAGCTGTTTTTT. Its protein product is CASSFTSVRATGELFF. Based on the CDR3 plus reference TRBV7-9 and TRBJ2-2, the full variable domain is DTGVSQNPRHKITKRGQNVTFRCDPISEHNRLYWYRQTLGQGPEFLTYFQNEAQLEKSRLLSDRFSAERPKGSFSTLEIQRTEQGDSAMYLCASSFTSVRATGELFFGEGSRLTVL.

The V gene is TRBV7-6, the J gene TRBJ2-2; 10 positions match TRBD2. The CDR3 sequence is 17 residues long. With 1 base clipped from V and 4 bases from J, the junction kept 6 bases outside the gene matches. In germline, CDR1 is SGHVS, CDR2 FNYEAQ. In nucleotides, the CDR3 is TGTGCCAGCAGCTTAGGGTTACTAGCGGGGCCCACCGGGGAGCTGTTTTTT. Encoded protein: CASSLGLLAGPTGELFF.

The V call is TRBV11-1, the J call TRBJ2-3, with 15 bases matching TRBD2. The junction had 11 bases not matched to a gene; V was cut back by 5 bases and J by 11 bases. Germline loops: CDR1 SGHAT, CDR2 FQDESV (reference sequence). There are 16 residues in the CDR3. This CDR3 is CASSTRTSGRAGGQYF. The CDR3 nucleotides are TGTGCCAGCAGCACCCGGACTAGCGGGAGGGCCGGAGGGCAGTATTTT.

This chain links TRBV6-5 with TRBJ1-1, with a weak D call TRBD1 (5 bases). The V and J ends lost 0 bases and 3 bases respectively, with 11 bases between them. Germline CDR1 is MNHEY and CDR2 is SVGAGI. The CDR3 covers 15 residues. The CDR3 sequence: CASSYSNTGDTEAFF. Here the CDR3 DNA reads TGTGCCAGCAGTTACTCAAACACAGGCGACACTGAAGCTTTCTTT.

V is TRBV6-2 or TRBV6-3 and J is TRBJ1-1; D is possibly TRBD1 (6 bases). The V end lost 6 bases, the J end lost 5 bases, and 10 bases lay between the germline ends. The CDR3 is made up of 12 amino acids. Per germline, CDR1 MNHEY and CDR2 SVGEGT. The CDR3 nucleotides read TGTGCCAGCAGCACAGGGTGGACTGAAGCTTTCTTT. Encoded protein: CASSTGWTEAFF.

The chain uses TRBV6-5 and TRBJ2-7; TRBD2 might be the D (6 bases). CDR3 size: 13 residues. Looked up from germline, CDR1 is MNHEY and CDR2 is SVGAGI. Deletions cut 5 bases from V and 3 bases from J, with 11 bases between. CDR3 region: CASSTGTYYEQYF. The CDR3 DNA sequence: TGTGCCAGCAGTACCGGGACTTACTACGAGCAGTACTTC.

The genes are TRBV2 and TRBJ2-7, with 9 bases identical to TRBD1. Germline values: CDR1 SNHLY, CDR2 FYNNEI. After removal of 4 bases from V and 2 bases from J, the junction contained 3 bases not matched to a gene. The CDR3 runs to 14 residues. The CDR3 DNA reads TGTGCCAGCAGTGGTAACAGGGGGCCCTACGAGCAGTACTTC. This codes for CASSGNRGPYEQYF. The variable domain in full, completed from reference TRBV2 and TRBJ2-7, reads EPEVTQTPSHQVTQMGQEVILRCVPISNHLYFYWYRQILGQKVEFLVSFYNNEISEKSEIFDDQFSVERPDGSNFTLKIRSTKLEDSAMYFCASSGNRGPYEQYFGPGTRLTVT.

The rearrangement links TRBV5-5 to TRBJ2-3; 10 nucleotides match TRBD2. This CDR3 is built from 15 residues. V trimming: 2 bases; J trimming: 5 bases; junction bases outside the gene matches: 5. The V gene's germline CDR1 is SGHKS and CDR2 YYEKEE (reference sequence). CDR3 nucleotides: TGTGCCAGCAGCTTACAAGCGGGAGGGGGAGATACGCAGTATTTT. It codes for CASSLQAGGGDTQYF.

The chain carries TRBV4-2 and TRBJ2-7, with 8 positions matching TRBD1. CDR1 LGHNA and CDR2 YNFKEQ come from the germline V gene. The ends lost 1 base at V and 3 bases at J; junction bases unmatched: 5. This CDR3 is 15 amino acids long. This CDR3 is CASSQGPTGGYEQYF. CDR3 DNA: TGTGCCAGCAGCCAAGGACCAACAGGGGGCTACGAGCAGTACTTC.

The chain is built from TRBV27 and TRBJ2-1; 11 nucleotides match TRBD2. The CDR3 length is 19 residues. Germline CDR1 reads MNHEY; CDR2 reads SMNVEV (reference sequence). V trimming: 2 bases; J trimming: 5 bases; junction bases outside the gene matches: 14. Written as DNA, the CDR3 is TGTGCCAGCAGTTTAAGGGGCCAACTAGCGGGAGTGGCCCACAATGAGCAGTTCTTC. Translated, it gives CASSLRGQLAGVAHNEQFF.

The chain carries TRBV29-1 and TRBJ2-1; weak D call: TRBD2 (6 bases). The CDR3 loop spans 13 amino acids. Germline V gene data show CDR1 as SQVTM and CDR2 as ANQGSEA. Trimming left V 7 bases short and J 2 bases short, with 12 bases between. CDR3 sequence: CSARLAAYNEQFF. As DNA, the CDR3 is TGCAGCGCCCGTTTAGCGGCCTACAATGAGCAGTTCTTC.

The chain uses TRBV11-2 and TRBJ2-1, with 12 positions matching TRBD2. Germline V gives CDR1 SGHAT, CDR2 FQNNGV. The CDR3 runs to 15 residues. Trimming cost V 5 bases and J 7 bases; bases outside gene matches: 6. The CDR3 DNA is TGTGCCAGCAGCCCCCGCCTAGCGGGAGGGAATGAGCAGTTCTTC. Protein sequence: CASSPRLAGGNEQFF.

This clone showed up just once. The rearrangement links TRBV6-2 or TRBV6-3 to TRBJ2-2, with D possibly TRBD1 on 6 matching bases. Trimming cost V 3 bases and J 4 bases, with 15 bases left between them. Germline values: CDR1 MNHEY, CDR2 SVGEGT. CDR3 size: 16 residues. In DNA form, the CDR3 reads TGTGCCAGCAGTTATATCTCAGGGGATGGCACCGGGGAGCTGTTTTTT. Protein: CASSYISGDGTGELFF.

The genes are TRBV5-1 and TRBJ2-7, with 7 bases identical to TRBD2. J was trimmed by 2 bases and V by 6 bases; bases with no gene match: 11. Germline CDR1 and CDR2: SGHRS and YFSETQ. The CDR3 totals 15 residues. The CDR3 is CASTRKGGSTYEQYF. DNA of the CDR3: TGCGCCAGCACACGAAAGGGCGGGAGTACCTACGAGCAGTACTTC. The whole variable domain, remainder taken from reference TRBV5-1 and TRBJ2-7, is KAGVTQTPRYLIKTRGQQVTLSCSPISGHRSVSWYQQTPGQGLQFLFEYFSETQRNKGNFPGRFSGRQFSNSRSEMNVSTLELGDSALYLCASTRKGGSTYEQYFGPGTRLTVT.

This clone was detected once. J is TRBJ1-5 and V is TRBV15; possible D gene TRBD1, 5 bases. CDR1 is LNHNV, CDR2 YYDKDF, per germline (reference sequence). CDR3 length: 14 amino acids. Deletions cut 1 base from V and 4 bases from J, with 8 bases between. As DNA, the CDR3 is TGTGCCACCAGCAGAGGACAGATAAATCAGCCCCAGCATTTT. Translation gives CATSRGQINQPQHF.

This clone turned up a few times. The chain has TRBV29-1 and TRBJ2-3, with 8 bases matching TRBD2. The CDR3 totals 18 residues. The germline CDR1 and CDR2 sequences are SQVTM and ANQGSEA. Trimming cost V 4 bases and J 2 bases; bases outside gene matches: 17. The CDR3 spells CSVVGSRTSRPFTDTQYF. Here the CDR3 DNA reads TGCAGCGTTGTGGGCTCTCGGACTAGCAGGCCTTTCACAGATACGCAGTATTTT.

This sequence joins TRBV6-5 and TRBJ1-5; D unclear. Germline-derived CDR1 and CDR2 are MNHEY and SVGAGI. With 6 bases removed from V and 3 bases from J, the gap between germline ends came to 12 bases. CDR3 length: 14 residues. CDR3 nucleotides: TGTGCCAGCAGGAGCGGAGTCCTCAATCAGCCCCAGCATTTT. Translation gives CASRSGVLNQPQHF.

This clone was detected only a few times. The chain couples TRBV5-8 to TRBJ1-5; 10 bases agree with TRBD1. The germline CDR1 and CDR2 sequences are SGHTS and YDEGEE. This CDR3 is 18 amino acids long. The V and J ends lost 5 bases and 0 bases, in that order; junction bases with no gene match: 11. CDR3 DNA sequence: TGTGCCAGCAGACCCGACGGGACAGGGGTCTATAGCAATCAGCCCCAGCATTTT. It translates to CASRPDGTGVYSNQPQHF.

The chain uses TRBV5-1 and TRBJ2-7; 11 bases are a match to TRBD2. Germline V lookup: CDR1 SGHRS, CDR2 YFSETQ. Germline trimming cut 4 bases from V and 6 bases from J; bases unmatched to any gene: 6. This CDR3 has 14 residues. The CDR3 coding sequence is TGCGCCAGCAGCCAAGGACTAGCGGGCGGCGAGCAGTACTTC. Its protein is CASSQGLAGGEQYF.

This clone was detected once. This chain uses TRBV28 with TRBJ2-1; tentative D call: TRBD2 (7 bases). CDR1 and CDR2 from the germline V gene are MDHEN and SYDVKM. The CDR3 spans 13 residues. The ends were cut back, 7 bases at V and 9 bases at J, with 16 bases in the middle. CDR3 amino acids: CASTSGGGSEQFF. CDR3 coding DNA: TGTGCCAGCACCTCGGGGGGCGGTAGTGAGCAGTTCTTC.

CDR3 in amino acids: CASSGTVPYGYTF. The CDR3 region has the DNA TGTGCCAGCAGTGGGACAGTTCCCTATGGCTACACCTTC. The chain has TRBV28 and TRBJ1-2, with TRBD1 matching 7 bases. Germline-derived CDR1 and CDR2 are MDHEN and SYDVKM. This CDR3 has 13 amino acids. With 5 bases clipped from V and 4 bases from J, the junction kept 4 bases outside the gene matches.

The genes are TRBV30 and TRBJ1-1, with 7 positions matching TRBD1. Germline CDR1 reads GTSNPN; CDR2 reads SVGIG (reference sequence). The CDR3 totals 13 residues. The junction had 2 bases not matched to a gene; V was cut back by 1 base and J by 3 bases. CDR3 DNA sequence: TGTGCCTGGAGTGCTGACAGGGACACTGAAGCTTTCTTT. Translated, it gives CAWSADRDTEAFF.

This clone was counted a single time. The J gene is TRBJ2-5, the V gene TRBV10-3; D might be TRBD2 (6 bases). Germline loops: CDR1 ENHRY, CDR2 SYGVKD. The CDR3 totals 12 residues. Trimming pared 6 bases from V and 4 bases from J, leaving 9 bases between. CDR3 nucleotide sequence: TGTGCCATCAGCGGAGGGATAGAGACCCAGTACTTC. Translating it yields CAISGGIETQYF.

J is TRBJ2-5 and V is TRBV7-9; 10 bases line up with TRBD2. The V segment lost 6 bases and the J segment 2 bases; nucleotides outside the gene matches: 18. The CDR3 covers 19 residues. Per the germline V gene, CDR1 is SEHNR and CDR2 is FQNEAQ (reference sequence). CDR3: CASRPTLGLAESIQETQYF. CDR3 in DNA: TGTGCCAGCAGACCCACCCTTGGACTAGCGGAGTCGATACAAGAGACCCAGTACTTC.

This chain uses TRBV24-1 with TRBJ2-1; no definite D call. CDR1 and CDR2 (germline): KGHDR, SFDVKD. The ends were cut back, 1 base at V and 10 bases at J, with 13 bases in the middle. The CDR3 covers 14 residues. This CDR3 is CATSDFRNPREQFF. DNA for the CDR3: TGTGCCACCAGTGATTTTCGGAACCCTAGGGAGCAGTTCTTC.